This T cell receptor beta chain was recorded in a study of CD8+CD57+ T cells in acquired aplastic anemia. Study-level information: Read counts for CD4+ cells (from healthy donors) averaged about 10.8 million.

General observations from the study: Levels of CD8+ Simpson's diversity were not significantly distinct in patients versus controls.

Comment on this clonotype: Antigen unknown.

Genomic DNA templated the TCR beta VDJ and CDR3 profiling. MiXCR, run by TCRdb on the reads, gives a single entry per CDR3 protein. Altogether hundreds of thousands of distinct CDR3 sequences are present, 60% to 80% being singletons, with the ten largest covering less than 4%. The CDR3 loop spans 16 amino acids. CDR1 is SNHLY and CDR2 is FYNNEI in the germline V gene. V lost 6 bases to trimming and J lost 2 bases; unmatched junction nucleotides: 9. The V and J genes are TRBV2 and TRBJ1-5; 8 nucleotides match TRBD1. Sequencing used sorted CD4+, CD8+, or CD8+CD57+ T cells (not recorded which) from PBMCs. This sequence originates from a human donor in good health, serving as a control. The CDR3 DNA sequence: TGTGCCAGCAGCGCCAGGGGGCGCGGGGGCAATCAGCCCCAGCATTTT. Translated: CASSARGRGGNQPQHF.